The source of this T cell receptor (beta chain) is a study of T cells after yellow fever vaccination. Study as a whole: Preparing low-cell-number fractions relied on SMART-Seq v4 Ultra Low Input. Findings and limits, study-wide: The booster response re-showed most primary clones: 96% CD4, about 89% CD8. The study found a weaker secondary response that peaked faster, day 5 versus 15. CD4 and CD8 compartments shared a small share of clonotypes, likely from convergent recombination.

MiXCR, run by TCRdb on the 5' RACE reads, gives a single entry per CDR3 protein. The data hold around 310,000 distinct CDR3 sequences, with 3% to 4.5% observed a single time. This clonotype was observed at least ten times. Antigen: not known. Trimming left V 0 bases short and J 2 bases short, with 7 bases between. In germline, CDR1 is SGHTA, CDR2 FQGNSA. CDR3 length equals 15 residues. The sample consisted of PBMCs, taken 5 days after the yellow fever booster vaccination. The chain carries TRBV7-2 and TRBJ2-2; the D is unclear. The sequence derives from a man aged 18 to 30 who received the YFV17D yellow fever vaccine. CDR3 sequence (DNA): TGTGCCAGCAGCTTAGCGAACAGAAACACCGGGGAGCTGTTTTTT. It translates to CASSLANRNTGELFF.